This T cell receptor beta chain was obtained from a study of early T cells in non-severe SARS-CoV-2 infection. The sample holds a few counts of this clonotype. TCRdb redid the calling of the 5' RACE reads with MiXCR, one entry per CDR3 protein. The sample consists of 25,000 to 30,000 distinct CDR3 sequences, about 6% of them appearing once. The CDR3 runs 13 residues. Germline loops: CDR1 SGDLS, CDR2 YYNGEE. V lost 4 bases and J 10 bases, leaving 15 bases between the germline ends. Sequenced input: whole blood. This chain connects TRBV9 to TRBJ2-1; D remains ambiguous. The sequence derives from an adult who was a healthcare worker with PCR-confirmed SARS-CoV-2 infection or an uninfected control (not recorded which). Written as DNA, the CDR3 is TGTGCCAGCAGCCTTTGGACCCTCGGGGAGCAGTTCTTC. This sequence encodes CASSLWTLGEQFF. The variable domain in full, completed from reference TRBV9 and TRBJ2-1, reads DSGVTQTPKHLITATGQRVTLRCSPRSGDLSVYWYQQSLDQGLQFLIQYYNGEERAKGNILERFSAQQFPDLHSELNLSSLELGDSALYFCASSLWTLGEQFFGPGTRLTVL.